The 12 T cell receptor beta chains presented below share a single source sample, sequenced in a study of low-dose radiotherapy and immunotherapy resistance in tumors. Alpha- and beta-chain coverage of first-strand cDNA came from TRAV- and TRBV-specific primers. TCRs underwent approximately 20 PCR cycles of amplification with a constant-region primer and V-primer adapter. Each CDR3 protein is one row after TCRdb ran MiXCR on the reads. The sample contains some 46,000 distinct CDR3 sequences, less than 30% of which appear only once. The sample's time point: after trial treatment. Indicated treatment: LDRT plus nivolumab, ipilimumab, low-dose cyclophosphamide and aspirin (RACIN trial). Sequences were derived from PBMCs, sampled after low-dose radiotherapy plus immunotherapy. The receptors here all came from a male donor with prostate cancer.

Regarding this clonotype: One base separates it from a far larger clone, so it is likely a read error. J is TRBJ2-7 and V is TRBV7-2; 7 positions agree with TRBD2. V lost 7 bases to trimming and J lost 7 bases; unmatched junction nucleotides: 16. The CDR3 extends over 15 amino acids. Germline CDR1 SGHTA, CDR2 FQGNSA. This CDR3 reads CASTPRREAYNEQYF. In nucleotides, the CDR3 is TGTGCCAGCACCCCTCGTCGGGAGGCTTACAATGAGCAGTACTTC. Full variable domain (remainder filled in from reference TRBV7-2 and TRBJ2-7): GAGVSQSPSNKVTEKGKDVELRCDPISGHTALYWYRQSLGQGLEFLIYFQGNSAPDKSGLPSDRFSAERTGGSVSTLTIQRTQQEDSAVYLCASTPRREAYNEQYFGPGTRLTVT.

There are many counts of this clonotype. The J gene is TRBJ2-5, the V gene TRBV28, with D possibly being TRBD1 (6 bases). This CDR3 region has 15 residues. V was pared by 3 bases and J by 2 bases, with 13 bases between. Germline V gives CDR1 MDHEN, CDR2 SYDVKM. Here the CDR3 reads CASSFLRDTQETQYF. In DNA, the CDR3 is TGTGCCAGCAGTTTCCTTAGGGACACGCAAGAGACCCAGTACTTC.

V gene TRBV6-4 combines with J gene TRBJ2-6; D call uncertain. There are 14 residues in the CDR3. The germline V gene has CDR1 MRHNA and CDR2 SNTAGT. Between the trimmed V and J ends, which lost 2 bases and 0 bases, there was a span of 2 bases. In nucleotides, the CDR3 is TGTGCCAGCAGTGACGACTCTGGGGCCAACGTCCTGACTTTC. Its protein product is CASSDDSGANVLTF.

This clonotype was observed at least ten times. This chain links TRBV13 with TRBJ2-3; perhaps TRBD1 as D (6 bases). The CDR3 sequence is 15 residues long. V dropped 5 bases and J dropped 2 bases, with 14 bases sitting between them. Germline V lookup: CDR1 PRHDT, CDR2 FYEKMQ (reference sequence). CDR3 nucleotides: TGTGCCAGCAGCGGTGGGGGACAACTCACAGATACGCAGTATTTT. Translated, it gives CASSGGGQLTDTQYF.

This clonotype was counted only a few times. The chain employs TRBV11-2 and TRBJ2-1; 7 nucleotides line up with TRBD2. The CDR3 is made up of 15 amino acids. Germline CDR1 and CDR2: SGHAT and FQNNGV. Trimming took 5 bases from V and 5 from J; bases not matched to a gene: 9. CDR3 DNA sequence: TGTGCCAGCAGCCCCCCGGGACTACCGAACAATGAGCAGTTCTTC. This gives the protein CASSPPGLPNNEQFF.

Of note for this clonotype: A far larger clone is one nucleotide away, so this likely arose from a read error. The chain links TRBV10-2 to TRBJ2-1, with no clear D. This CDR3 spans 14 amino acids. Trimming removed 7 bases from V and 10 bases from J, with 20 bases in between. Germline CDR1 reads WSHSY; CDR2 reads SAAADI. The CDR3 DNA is TGCGCCAGCACGTTTACGAGCAATGGGTACGAGCAGTTCTTC. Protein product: CASTFTSNGYEQFF.

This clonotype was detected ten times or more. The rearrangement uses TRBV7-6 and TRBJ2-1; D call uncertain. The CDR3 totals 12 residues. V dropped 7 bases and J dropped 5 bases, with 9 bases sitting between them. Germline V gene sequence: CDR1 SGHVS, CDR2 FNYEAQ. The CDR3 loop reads CASTMSNNEQFF. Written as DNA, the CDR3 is TGTGCCAGCACGATGAGTAACAATGAGCAGTTCTTC.

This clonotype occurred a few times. CDR3 protein: CASSSGLANTGELFF. CDR3 in DNA: TGTGCCAGCAGCTCCGGACTAGCGAACACCGGGGAGCTGTTTTTT. The chain joins TRBV3-1 to TRBJ2-2; 7 bases fit TRBD2. Germline V gene data show CDR1 as LGHDT and CDR2 as YNNKEL (reference sequence). This CDR3 region has 15 residues. V dropped 5 bases and J dropped 0; count of bases not matched to a gene: 3.

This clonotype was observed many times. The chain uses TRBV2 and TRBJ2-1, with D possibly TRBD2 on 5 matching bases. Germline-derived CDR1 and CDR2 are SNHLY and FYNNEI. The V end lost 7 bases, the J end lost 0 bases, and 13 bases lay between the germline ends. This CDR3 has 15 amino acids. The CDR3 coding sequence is TGTGCCAGCACCGCGCCGAGGGTCTCCTACAATGAGCAGTTCTTC. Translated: CASTAPRVSYNEQFF.

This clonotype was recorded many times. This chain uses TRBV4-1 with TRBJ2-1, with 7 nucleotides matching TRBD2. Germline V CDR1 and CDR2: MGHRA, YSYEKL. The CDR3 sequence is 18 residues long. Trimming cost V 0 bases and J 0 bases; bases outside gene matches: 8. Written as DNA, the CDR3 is TGCGCCAGCAGCCAAGATCGATCCCTAGCGGTCTCCTACAATGAGCAGTTCTTC. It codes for CASSQDRSLAVSYNEQFF.

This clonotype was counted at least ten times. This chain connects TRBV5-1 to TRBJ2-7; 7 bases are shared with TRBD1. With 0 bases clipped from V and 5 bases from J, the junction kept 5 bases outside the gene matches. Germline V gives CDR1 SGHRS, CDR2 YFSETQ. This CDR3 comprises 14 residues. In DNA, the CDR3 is TGCGCCAGCAGCTTGGAACGACAGGGTGACGAGCAGTACTTC. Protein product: CASSLERQGDEQYF.

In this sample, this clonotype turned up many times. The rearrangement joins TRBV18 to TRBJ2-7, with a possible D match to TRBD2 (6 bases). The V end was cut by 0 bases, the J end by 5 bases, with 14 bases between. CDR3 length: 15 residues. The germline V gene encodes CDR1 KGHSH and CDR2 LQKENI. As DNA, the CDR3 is TGTGCCAGCTCACCACCGCCGGGGGACCCCGACGAGCAGTACTTC. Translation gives CASSPPPGDPDEQYF.